One sample yielded the 32 T cell receptor beta chains listed below, sequenced in a study of brain T cells in children with intractable seizures. This sample's time point: blood from clinic visit 5 months post-surgery; TSC patient then seizure free. Sequenced by immunoSEQ multiplex PCR; TCRdb stores in-frame clones only, minus some. The profile shows under 400,000 clones, 85% to 95% of them singletons. Sequences were derived from peripheral blood, sampled more than 4 months after surgery. The receptors stem from a boy under two years old with tuberous sclerosis and intractable seizures.

The chain has TRBV19 and TRBJ1-1; D remains ambiguous. Trimming took 3 bases from V and 4 from J, leaving 3 bases between them. Germline V gene data show CDR1 as LNHDA and CDR2 as SQIVND (reference sequence). The length of the CDR3 is 11 residues. The CDR3: CASSILTEAFF. CDR3 DNA: TGTGCCAGTAGTATCCTCACTGAAGCTTTCTTT.

The rearrangement joins TRBV24-1 to TRBJ2-1; no reliable D call. Trimming cost V 5 bases and J 5 bases, with 18 bases left between them. The CDR3 loop spans 16 amino acids. Germline-derived CDR1 and CDR2 are KGHDR and SFDVKD. This chain's CDR3 is CATSGLAGLRDNEQFF. DNA for the CDR3: TGTGCCACCAGTGGATTAGCAGGCCTTAGAGACAATGAGCAGTTCTTC.

V is TRBV7-9 and J is TRBJ2-1; D possibly uses TRBD1 or TRBD2 (5 bases each). CDR1 and CDR2 (germline): SEHNR, FQNEAQ (reference sequence). V lost 5 bases and J lost 5, with 19 bases in between. This CDR3 is 16 amino acids long. The CDR3 loop is CASSPYISVGDNEQFF. The CDR3 DNA follows: TGTGCCAGCAGCCCTTACATTAGCGTGGGGGACAATGAGCAGTTCTTC.

This clone appeared once. The chain has TRBV29-1 and TRBJ2-7; a possible D gene is TRBD2 (5 bases). The germline V gene encodes CDR1 SQVTM and CDR2 ANQGSEA. V was cut by 4 bases and J by 2 bases, with 9 bases left in between. The CDR3 is 12 residues long. The CDR3 DNA is TGCAGCGTTGTTCGGGGAACCTACGAGCAGTACTTC. This codes for CSVVRGTYEQYF.

The chain links TRBV7-2 to TRBJ1-1; no clear D gene. Trimming pared 5 bases from V and 1 base from J, leaving 14 bases between. Per germline, CDR1 SGHTA and CDR2 FQGNSA. There are 15 residues in the CDR3. DNA of the CDR3: TGTGCCAGCAGCCTACTTGGGGTAGGGAACACTGAAGCTTTCTTT. Amino acid sequence: CASSLLGVGNTEAFF. The full variable domain, completed using reference TRBV7-2 and TRBJ1-1, is GAGVSQSPSNKVTEKGKDVELRCDPISGHTALYWYRQSLGQGLEFLIYFQGNSAPDKSGLPSDRFSAERTGGSVSTLTIQRTQQEDSAVYLCASSLLGVGNTEAFFGQGTRLTVV.

This clone came up once. The chain couples TRBV3-1 (or the pseudogene TRBV3-2) to TRBJ1-6; 7 positions match TRBD1. The CDR3 has 12 amino acids. Germline V gene data show CDR1 as LGHDT and CDR2 as YNNKEL (reference sequence). With 7 bases clipped from V and 12 bases from J, the junction kept 6 bases outside the gene matches. CDR3 amino acids: CASTQGGGPLHF. In DNA form, the CDR3 reads TGTGCCAGCACCCAGGGGGGCGGACCCCTCCACTTT.

The rearrangement uses TRBV7-3 and TRBJ2-2, with D possibly being TRBD2 (6 bases). Trimming left V 2 bases short and J 0 bases short, with 13 bases between. The CDR3 sequence is 17 residues long. Germline values: CDR1 SGHTA, CDR2 FQGTGA. CDR3 nucleotide sequence: TGTGCCAGCAGCTTAGCCCGCGGGGCCCCGAACACCGGGGAGCTGTTTTTT. Translating it yields CASSLARGAPNTGELFF.

The rearrangement links TRBV5-1 to TRBJ2-7; 9 bases are a match to TRBD1. The CDR3 contains 15 residues. Per the germline V gene, CDR1 is SGHRS and CDR2 is YFSETQ. With V trimmed by 3 bases and J by 2 bases, 6 bases remained unmatched. The CDR3 DNA reads TGCGCCAGCAGCTGGACACGACAGGGGGCCTACGAGCAGTACTTC. Encoded protein: CASSWTRQGAYEQYF.

The CDR3 coding sequence is TGTGCCAGCAGCTTCACTCCCGGGACTAGACCAGATACGCAGTATTTT. Its protein is CASSFTPGTRPDTQYF. The chain couples TRBV7-9 to TRBJ2-3, with TRBD2 matching 8 bases. V was clipped by 3 bases and J by 4 bases; unmatched bases: 9. Germline lookup yields CDR1 SEHNR and CDR2 FQNEAQ (reference sequence). This CDR3 region has 16 residues.

The V gene is TRBV10-3, the J gene TRBJ1-4; a possible D gene is TRBD1 (6 bases). The CDR3 contains 15 residues. Germline CDR1 is ENHRY and CDR2 is SYGVKD. V lost 6 bases, J lost 7 bases, and 18 bases lay in between. CDR3 coding DNA: TGTGCCATCAGCGTACTACAGGGAAGCGGTGAAAAACTGTTTTTT. Translated, it gives CAISVLQGSGEKLFF.

The chain couples TRBV5-8 to TRBJ2-6; D possibly corresponds to TRBD1 (6 bases). The CDR3 has 16 amino acids. V was trimmed by 0 bases and J by 0 bases, leaving 7 bases between them. Germline-derived CDR1 and CDR2 are SGHTS and YDEGEE. The CDR3 coding sequence is TGTGCCAGCAGCTTGGGCAGGGGCTCTGGGGCCAACGTCCTGACTTTC. It translates to CASSLGRGSGANVLTF.

CDR3 bases: TGTGCCAGTAGTATAGGAGCGGGACAGGGTAATGAAAAACTGTTTTTT. The encoded protein is CASSIGAGQGNEKLFF. The rearrangement links TRBV19 to TRBJ1-4; 9 nucleotides line up with TRBD1. CDR1 is LNHDA, CDR2 SQIVND, per germline (reference sequence). The CDR3 is 16 amino acids. The ends lost 1 base at V and 4 bases at J; junction bases unmatched: 4.

This clone was picked up one time. This chain links TRBV9 with TRBJ2-7, with 7 bases aligning to TRBD2. This CDR3 spans 15 amino acids. Germline V gives CDR1 SGDLS, CDR2 YYNGEE. V lost 4 bases, J lost 6 bases, and 13 bases stayed unmatched. The CDR3 is CASSFAGLPGGEQYF. CDR3 in DNA: TGTGCCAGCAGCTTTGCGGGACTACCCGGGGGCGAGCAGTACTTC.

The chain is built from TRBV25-1 and TRBJ2-2, with D tentatively TRBD1 (5 bases). Trimming left V 0 bases short and J 6 bases short, with 8 bases between. CDR1 is MGHDK, CDR2 SYGVNS, per germline. The CDR3 consists of 14 residues. CDR3 residues: CASSEYKGPGELFF. The CDR3 nucleotides read TGTGCCAGCAGTGAATACAAGGGGCCCGGGGAGCTGTTTTTT.

This chain uses TRBV6-4 with TRBJ2-1; 8 positions match TRBD2. The germline CDR1 and CDR2 sequences are MRHNA and SNTAGT. V was pared by 2 bases and J by 9 bases, with 9 bases of the junction left unmatched. This CDR3 region has 15 residues. The CDR3 here is CASSDGTRSVSEQFF. The CDR3 DNA is TGTGCCAGCAGTGACGGGACTAGATCGGTCAGTGAGCAGTTCTTC.

This chain links TRBV19 with TRBJ1-2; D call uncertain. Germline lookup yields CDR1 LNHDA and CDR2 SQIVND (reference sequence). Deletions cut 6 bases from V and 2 bases from J, with 28 bases between. CDR3 length: 19 residues. The CDR3 coding sequence is TGTGCCAGTAGCGTCATGGGCCGGGGAACGAGTATGAGGAACTATGGCTACACCTTC. Protein sequence: CASSVMGRGTSMRNYGYTF.

As for this clone: At one boundary the junction diverges from the germline segment, which might be a read error. This sequence joins TRBV30 and TRBJ2-7, with 11 bases aligning to TRBD1. This CDR3 is built from 13 residues. Germline V gene sequence: CDR1 GTSNPN, CDR2 SVGIG (reference sequence). DNA of the CDR3: TGTGCCTGGAGTGTCAGGGACAGGGGGGGACTACACTTC. This codes for CAWSVRDRGGLHF.

The chain combines TRBV5-1 with TRBJ2-3; 14 bases map to TRBD2. In germline, CDR1 is SGHRS, CDR2 YFSETQ. The CDR3 length is 19 residues. V shed 3 bases and J 4 bases; nucleotides not matched to a gene: 13. DNA for the CDR3: TGCGCCAGCAGCTCTACACCGGGACTAGCGGGAGAGGGGGCAGATACGCAGTATTTT. This sequence encodes CASSSTPGLAGEGADTQYF.

Only a few counts were recorded for this clone. CDR3 protein: CASSKAQIGGGYTF. Written as DNA, the CDR3 is TGTGCCAGCAGCAAAGCTCAAATTGGAGGTGGCTACACCTTC. The rearrangement links TRBV7-8 to TRBJ1-2; D uncertain. There are 14 residues in the CDR3. CDR1 is SGHVS, CDR2 FQNEAQ, per germline. V dropped 5 bases and J dropped 7 bases, with 17 bases sitting between them.

V and J are TRBV5-8 and TRBJ2-7, with D unresolved. V was shortened by 7 bases and J by 1 base, with 12 bases between the two germline ends. Germline CDR1 SGHTS, CDR2 YDEGEE. The CDR3 consists of 13 residues. This chain's CDR3 is CASLGYSSYEQYF. CDR3 DNA: TGTGCCAGCTTGGGGTACAGTTCCTACGAGCAGTACTTC.

The rearrangement links TRBV5-1 to TRBJ1-3; D is possibly TRBD1 (6 bases). V dropped 0 bases and J dropped 0 bases, with 10 bases sitting between them. The CDR3 sequence is 16 residues long. Germline V CDR1 and CDR2: SGHRS, YFSETQ. This CDR3 reads CASSLETGHSGNTIYF. Here the CDR3 DNA reads TGCGCCAGCAGCTTGGAGACAGGCCACTCTGGAAACACCATATATTTT.

CDR3 sequence reads: CASSFSWNWENEQYF. In DNA form, the CDR3 reads TGTGCCAGCAGCTTTAGCTGGAACTGGGAGAACGAGCAGTACTTC. The genes are TRBV7-9 and TRBJ2-7, with D tentatively TRBD2 (5 bases). Germline CDR1 reads SEHNR; CDR2 reads FQNEAQ (reference sequence). V shed 3 bases and J shed 5 bases, with 17 bases lying between them. The CDR3 length is 15 residues.

The chain carries TRBV7-8 and TRBJ1-1; D is ambiguous. Deletions cut 5 bases from V and 0 bases from J, with 13 bases between. CDR3 length equals 15 residues. Germline CDR1 reads SGHVS; CDR2 reads FQNEAQ. In DNA, the CDR3 is TGTGCCAGCAGCCAACACCTTCCAGTGAACACTGAAGCTTTCTTT. Translated: CASSQHLPVNTEAFF.

In its sample, this clone was seen a few times. The chain has TRBV5-4 and TRBJ1-2; TRBD1 is a possible D gene (5 bases). Germline V lookup: CDR1 SGHNT, CDR2 YYREEE (reference sequence). Trimming cost V 4 bases and J 2 bases, with 18 bases left between them. This CDR3 is built from 16 residues. The DNA for the CDR3 is TGTGCCAGCAGCCCGAGAGGGGCTAGCGGGAACTATGGCTACACCTTC. The encoded protein is CASSPRGASGNYGYTF.

CDR3 bases: TGTGCCAGCTCACGGGACAGGGCGTATTCACCCCTCCACTTT. Encoded protein: CASSRDRAYSPLHF. The chain recombines TRBV18 with TRBJ1-6; 9 nucleotides agree with TRBD1. This CDR3 is built from 14 residues. V was clipped by 4 bases and J by 8 bases; unmatched bases: 3. The germline CDR1 and CDR2 sequences are KGHSH and LQKENI.

V usage is TRBV21-1 and J usage is TRBJ1-6. TRBV21-1 is annotated as a pseudogene. This CDR3 has 18 residues. In DNA form, the CDR3 reads TGTGCCAGCAGCAAAGCGATTGAGGGAAAGGGTTATAATTCACCCCTCCACTTT. It translates to CASSKAIEGKGYNSPLHF.

The V and J genes are TRBV5-1 and TRBJ2-3; D uncertain. Germline values: CDR1 SGHRS, CDR2 YFSETQ. This CDR3 region has 13 residues. The V gene lost 1 base and the J gene lost 1 base, with 4 bases spanning the gap. CDR3 bases: TGCGCCAGCAGCTTGTTTCGCACAGATACGCAGTATTTT. Translation: CASSLFRTDTQYF.

The chain employs TRBV5-4 and TRBJ2-2; 7 bases map to TRBD1. Germline V lookup: CDR1 SGHNT, CDR2 YYREEE (reference sequence). With V trimmed by 1 base and J by 7 bases, 4 bases remained unmatched. The CDR3 length is 14 residues. CDR3 loop: CASSLSRGYGELFF. CDR3 coding DNA: TGTGCCAGCAGCTTGTCCAGGGGGTACGGGGAGCTGTTTTTT.

The V gene is TRBV3-1 (or the pseudogene TRBV3-2), the J gene TRBJ2-7; a weak D match, TRBD2 (7 bases). The V end lost 3 bases, the J end lost 3 bases, and 12 bases lay between the germline ends. Germline loops: CDR1 LGHDT, CDR2 YNNKEL (reference sequence). CDR3 length: 14 amino acids. CDR3 DNA sequence: TGTGCCAGCAGCCACGCGGGGGCCGGCTACGAGCAGTACTTC. Translating gives CASSHAGAGYEQYF.

The V and J genes are TRBV5-1 and TRBJ2-3, with TRBD2 identical over 11 bases. The CDR3 has 16 residues. Germline V gene data show CDR1 as SGHRS and CDR2 as YFSETQ. The V and J ends lost 5 bases and 2 bases, in that order; junction bases with no gene match: 7. CDR3 nucleotides: TGCGCCAGCAGAGGCACTAGCGGGAGATTCACAGATACGCAGTATTTT. Amino acid sequence: CASRGTSGRFTDTQYF.

The sample holds one count of this clone. The chain carries TRBV3-1 (or the pseudogene TRBV3-2) and TRBJ1-2, with D unclear. Germline values: CDR1 LGHDT, CDR2 YNNKEL (reference sequence). The CDR3 spans 15 residues. V was trimmed by 1 base and J by 4 bases, leaving 13 bases between them. CDR3 protein: CASSQGGGKVYGYTF. The CDR3 coding sequence is TGTGCCAGCAGCCAAGGTGGAGGGAAAGTCTATGGCTACACCTTC.

Here the CDR3 reads CAISESLEGYEQYF. DNA for the CDR3: TGTGCCATCAGTGAGTCACTGGAGGGCTACGAGCAGTACTTC. This chain uses TRBV10-3 with TRBJ2-7; a possible D gene is TRBD2 (6 bases). The CDR3 length is 14 residues. V was pared by 0 bases and J by 3 bases, with 9 bases between. Germline loops: CDR1 ENHRY, CDR2 SYGVKD.